This T cell receptor (beta chain) was identified in a study of blood T cell repertoires in COVID-19. Whole-study context: COVID-19 samples collected from the United States, Italy and Spain covered acute and convalescent phases. The cDNA or gDNA used as material had been derived from T cells, B-cell-depleted T cells, or PBMCs.

The CDR3 contains 15 residues. Only in-frame clones appear in the TCRdb table, and some are missing; sequencing was by immunoSEQ multiplex PCR. The sample records about 100,000 clones, more than 85% being singletons. The material sequenced was peripheral blood. The source of this sequence is a young man with acute or convalescent COVID-19. V usage is TRBV21-1 and J usage is TRBJ2-3; the listed D gene, TRBD2, was not tested against the DNA. TRBV21-1 constitutes a pseudogene. This CDR3 is CASSKVDGWRDTQYF. DNA for the CDR3: TGTGCCAGCAGCAAAGTTGACGGCTGGAGGGATACGCAGTATTTT.